The clone carrying this T cell receptor (beta chain) was picked up a small number of times. Its cognate antigen is unknown. CDR3 length equals 13 residues. The V end was cut by 2 bases, the J end by 6 bases, with 10 bases between. Germline loops: CDR1 MDHEN, CDR2 SYDVKM. TCRdb reanalysed the 5' RACE reads using MiXCR and keeps one entry per CDR3 protein. Among roughly 300,000 distinct CDR3 sequences listed, around 8% were seen once. The data belong to a study of T-cell memory formation after mild COVID-19. General study results and limits: Clones from the second wave (peaking day 37) had unconfirmed SARS-CoV-2 specificity. Clones that contracted from day 15 to 85 had balanced CD4/CD8; later expanders were CD4+ biased. Several responding clones turned up in pre-infection memory, indicating that cross-reactive memory may have taken part.

Input material: PBMCs or a T cell subset sorted from them (not recorded which). The V and J genes are TRBV28 and TRBJ1-2; D uncertain. The receptor was isolated from a man younger than 30 who had mild COVID-19 (a few samples of this study predate the infection). Cell type and time point are not known. This chain's CDR3 is CASSLGWQDGYTF. In nucleotides, the CDR3 is TGTGCCAGCAGTTTAGGGTGGCAGGATGGCTACACCTTC.